The 21 T cell receptor beta chains below come from one sample, sequenced in a study of shared clonotypes between healthy human individuals. The protocol was immunoSEQ multiplex PCR, while the TCRdb copy is restricted to in-frame clones and leaves out a portion. The sample holds about a million clones, about three quarters seen once. The sequenced material came from memory CD4+ T cells sorted from blood. As to subset: CD45RA-negative fraction. All receptors come from a man aged 18 to 29 in good health.

This clone was seen more than once but under ten times. The rearrangement links TRBV10-1 to TRBJ2-2, with no clear D. CDR1 and CDR2 (germline): WNHNN, SYGVQD (reference sequence). The ends were cut back, 0 bases at V and 4 bases at J, with 3 bases in the middle. This CDR3 contains 13 residues. The CDR3 loop is CASSESTTGELFF. The CDR3, as DNA: TGCGCCAGCAGTGAGTCGACCACCGGGGAGCTGTTTTTT.

The chain links TRBV5-4 to TRBJ2-5; D unclear. Germline V CDR1 and CDR2: SGHNT, YYREEE (reference sequence). CDR3 length: 14 amino acids. Trimming took 1 base from V and 2 from J, leaving 9 bases between them. CDR3 sequence: CASSLNGLQETQYF. The CDR3 nucleotides are TGTGCCAGCAGCTTGAATGGGCTACAAGAGACCCAGTACTTC.

About this clone: This may be a read error, as it is one base from a much larger clone. The same CDR3 arises from other DNA sequences in this sample as well. The chain recombines TRBV25-1 with TRBJ2-1; unclear D gene. This CDR3 has 11 residues. Trimming pared 6 bases from V and 5 bases from J, leaving 5 bases between. Germline V lookup: CDR1 MGHDK, CDR2 SYGVNS. This CDR3 reads CASSFNNEQFF. CDR3 DNA: TGTGCCAGCAGCTTCAACAATGAGCAGTTCTTC.

With regard to this clone: The same CDR3 can be traced to other DNA sequences in this sample. This chain joins TRBV5-1 and TRBJ2-5, with D maybe TRBD2 (6 bases). The V gene's germline CDR1 is SGHRS and CDR2 YFSETQ. The CDR3 contains 14 residues. V lost 0 bases, J lost 2 bases, and 8 bases lay in between. For the CDR3, the DNA is TGCGCCAGCAGCTTGGGGGACTCACAAGAGACCCAGTACTTC. Encoded protein: CASSLGDSQETQYF.

This sequence joins TRBV21-1 and TRBJ2-2; TRBD2, the D gene given by the table, was not confirmed from the DNA. TRBV21-1 is given as a pseudogene. The CDR3 runs 18 residues. The CDR3 DNA is TGTGCCAGCAGCAAAGTCCCGCCTCTGACTAGCGCGGCCGGGGAGCTGTTTTTT. This encodes CASSKVPPLTSAAGELFF.

The chain has TRBV5-5 and TRBJ2-7, with 9 bases matching TRBD1. V dropped 4 bases and J dropped 1; count of bases not matched to a gene: 15. Looked up from germline, CDR1 is SGHKS and CDR2 is YYEKEE (reference sequence). The CDR3 is 18 residues long. The CDR3 protein is CASSPNRDRAPQSYEQYF. The CDR3 DNA sequence: TGTGCCAGCAGCCCAAATCGGGACAGGGCACCTCAATCCTACGAGCAGTACTTC.

The chain links TRBV7-6 to TRBJ1-1; D is undetermined. Germline V gene data show CDR1 as SGHVS and CDR2 as FNYEAQ. The V end lost 2 bases, the J end lost 5 bases, and 15 bases lay between the germline ends. The CDR3 loop spans 15 amino acids. The CDR3 DNA sequence: TGTGCCAGCAGCTTACCGCCCTTTACCAGGACTGAAGCTTTCTTT. This gives the protein CASSLPPFTRTEAFF.

This sequence joins TRBV5-1 and TRBJ2-5, with D unclear. Per the germline V gene, CDR1 is SGHRS and CDR2 is YFSETQ. The CDR3 has 13 amino acids. The V end lost 4 bases, the J end lost 4 bases, and 11 bases lay between the germline ends. CDR3 nucleotides: TGCGCCAGCAGCCTCCATCATGGAGAGACCCAGTACTTC. Amino acids: CASSLHHGETQYF. Full variable domain (outside the CDR3, taken from reference TRBV5-1 and TRBJ2-5): KAGVTQTPRYLIKTRGQQVTLSCSPISGHRSVSWYQQTPGQGLQFLFEYFSETQRNKGNFPGRFSGRQFSNSRSEMNVSTLELGDSALYLCASSLHHGETQYFGPGTRLLVL.

The V and J genes are TRBV29-1 and TRBJ1-4, with 11 bases lining up with TRBD1. Germline loops: CDR1 SQVTM, CDR2 ANQGSEA. This CDR3 is built from 16 residues. V shed 7 bases, J shed 4 bases, and the junction held 11 bases outside the gene matches. The CDR3 loop reads CSAPFRTGGSNEKLFF. The CDR3, as DNA: TGCAGCGCCCCATTTAGGACAGGGGGCAGTAATGAAAAACTGTTTTTT.

The V call is TRBV6-1, the J call TRBJ2-3; the match to TRBD2 covers 8 bases. V dropped 2 bases and J dropped 1; count of bases not matched to a gene: 2. CDR1 and CDR2 from the germline V gene are MNHNS and SASEGT. The CDR3 contains 15 residues. Here the CDR3 DNA reads TGTGCCAGCAGTGAAACTAGCGGACGCACAGATACGCAGTATTTT. Encoded protein: CASSETSGRTDTQYF.

The chain is built from TRBV4-1 and TRBJ2-5; TRBD2 aligns across 7 bases. The germline gives CDR1 MGHRA, CDR2 YSYEKL. Unmatched junction bases numbered 5, after V lost 0 bases and J lost 1 base. The CDR3 spans 16 residues. DNA of the CDR3: TGCGCCAGCAGCCAAGAAAGGGCGGGAGCCCAAGAGACCCAGTACTTC. Translated: CASSQERAGAQETQYF.

The J gene is TRBJ1-4, the V gene TRBV28; D possibly corresponds to TRBD1 (6 bases). Looked up from germline, CDR1 is MDHEN and CDR2 is SYDVKM. V was cut by 7 bases and J by 8 bases, with 20 bases left in between. The CDR3 is 15 residues long. CDR3 nucleotides: TGTGCCAGCACCCTGGGGGCGGGGGCTGGGGAAAAACTGTTTTTT. This gives the protein CASTLGAGAGEKLFF.

CDR3 bases: TGTGCCAGCATTTTCCAGGTCCTGGGTTCACCCCTCCACTTT. Its protein is CASIFQVLGSPLHF. This chain links TRBV6-6 with TRBJ1-6, with D unclear. Germline loops: CDR1 MNHNY, CDR2 SVGAGI (reference sequence). This CDR3 is built from 14 residues. V lost 7 bases and J 9 bases, leaving 16 bases between the germline ends.

In this sample, this clone turned up many times. Distinct nucleotide sequences in the sample also encode this CDR3. V usage is TRBV18 and J usage is TRBJ2-5; D not certain. The CDR3 loop spans 13 amino acids. Germline V gene sequence: CDR1 KGHSH, CDR2 LQKENI. V gave up 0 bases and J gave up 4 bases, with 6 bases separating them. CDR3 sequence reads: CASSPPSLETQYF. CDR3 DNA: TGTGCCAGCTCACCACCGAGTCTAGAGACCCAGTACTTC.

The genes are TRBV2 and TRBJ1-2; no firm D call. The germline V and J ends were trimmed by 0 bases and 7 bases, with 12 bases remaining between them. CDR1 is SNHLY and CDR2 is FYNNEI in the germline V gene. CDR3 length: 14 residues. In DNA, the CDR3 is TGTGCCAGCAGTGAAGCGCTTCTCGGGGTTGGCTACACCTTC. Protein sequence: CASSEALLGVGYTF.

The chain employs TRBV6-1 and TRBJ1-1; D uncertain. The CDR3 contains 14 residues. The germline CDR1 and CDR2 sequences are MNHNS and SASEGT. V gave up 0 bases and J gave up 2 bases, with 7 bases separating them. The CDR3 protein is CASSEALPNTEAFF. The CDR3 DNA sequence: TGTGCCAGCAGTGAAGCGCTTCCAAACACTGAAGCTTTCTTT.

The chain employs TRBV6-1 and TRBJ1-6; the D gene is possibly TRBD1 (5 bases). This CDR3 is built from 16 residues. Looked up from germline, CDR1 is MNHNS and CDR2 is SASEGT. Trimming removed 4 bases from V and 0 bases from J, with 10 bases in between. CDR3 region: CASSGGGSSYNSPLHF. The CDR3, as DNA: TGTGCCAGCAGTGGGGGGGGAAGCTCCTATAATTCACCCCTCCACTTT.

The genes are TRBV30 and TRBJ2-2; D not resolved. The V and J ends lost 2 bases and 1 base respectively, with 14 bases between them. The length of the CDR3 is 16 residues. Germline CDR1 is GTSNPN and CDR2 is SVGIG (reference sequence). CDR3 coding DNA: TGTGCCTGGAGTCCTCTTCGAGGCAGGAACACCGGGGAGCTGTTTTTT. It yields the protein CAWSPLRGRNTGELFF.

The chain joins TRBV21-1 to TRBJ1-1; the D segment call TRBD1 is taken from the table without a DNA check. TRBV21-1 is classified as a pseudogene. CDR3 length: 16 residues. The CDR3, as DNA: TGTGCCAGCAGCAACTACCGGGACAGGGTGAACACTGAAGCTTTCTTT. Its protein product is CASSNYRDRVNTEAFF.

The CDR3 sequence: CASSPRGGDFEQYF. The DNA of the CDR3 is TGCGCCAGCAGCCCGAGAGGAGGTGATTTCGAGCAGTACTTC. This chain links TRBV5-1 with TRBJ2-7; maybe TRBD2 (5 bases). V shed 4 bases and J shed 6 bases, with 17 bases lying between them. The CDR3 consists of 14 residues. The V gene's germline CDR1 is SGHRS and CDR2 YFSETQ.

The chain carries TRBV7-3 and TRBJ2-3; 7 bases are a match to TRBD2. The J segment lost 6 bases and the V segment lost 2 bases, leaving 2 bases of the junction unmatched. Germline V lookup: CDR1 SGHTA, CDR2 FQGTGA. The length of the CDR3 is 13 residues. The DNA of the CDR3 is TGTGCCAGCAGCTTACAGGGAGGGGATACGCAGTATTTT. Its protein is CASSLQGGDTQYF.